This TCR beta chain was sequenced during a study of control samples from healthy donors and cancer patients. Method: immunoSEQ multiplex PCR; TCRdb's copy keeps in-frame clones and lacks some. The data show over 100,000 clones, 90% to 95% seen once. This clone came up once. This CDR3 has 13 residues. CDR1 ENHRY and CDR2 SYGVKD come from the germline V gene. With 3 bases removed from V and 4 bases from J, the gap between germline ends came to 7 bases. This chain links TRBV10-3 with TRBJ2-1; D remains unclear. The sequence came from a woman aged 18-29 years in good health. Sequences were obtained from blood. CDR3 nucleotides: TGTGCCATCAGTGAACTTGCTTACAATGAGCAGTTCTTC. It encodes CAISELAYNEQFF.